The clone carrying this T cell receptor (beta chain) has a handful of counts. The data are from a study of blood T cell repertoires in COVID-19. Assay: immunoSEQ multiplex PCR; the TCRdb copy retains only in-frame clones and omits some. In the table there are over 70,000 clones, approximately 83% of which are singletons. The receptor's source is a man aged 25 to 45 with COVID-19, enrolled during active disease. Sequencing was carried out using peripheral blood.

CDR3 coding DNA: TGTGCCAGCAGTCCACAGGGTAGAGCCACCATATATTTT. Translation: CASSPQGRATIYF. The genes are TRBV2 and TRBJ1-3; D might be TRBD1 (6 bases). The CDR3 sequence is 13 residues long. V was pared by 5 bases and J by 9 bases, with 14 bases between. The germline V gene has CDR1 SNHLY and CDR2 FYNNEI.